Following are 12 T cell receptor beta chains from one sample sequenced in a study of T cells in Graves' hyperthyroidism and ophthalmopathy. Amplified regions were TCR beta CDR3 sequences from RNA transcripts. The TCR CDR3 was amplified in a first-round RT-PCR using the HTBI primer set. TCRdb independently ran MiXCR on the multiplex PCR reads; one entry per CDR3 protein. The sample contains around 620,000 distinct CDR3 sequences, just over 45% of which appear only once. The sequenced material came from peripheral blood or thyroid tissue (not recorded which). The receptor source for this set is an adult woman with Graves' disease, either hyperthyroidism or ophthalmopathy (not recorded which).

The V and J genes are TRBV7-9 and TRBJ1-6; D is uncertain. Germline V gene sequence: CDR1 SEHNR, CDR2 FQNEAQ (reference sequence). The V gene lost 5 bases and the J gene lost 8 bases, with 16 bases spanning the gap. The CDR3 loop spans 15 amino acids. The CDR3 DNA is TGTGCCAGCAGCCAAGCGACGGGGTTATATTCACCCCTCCACTTT. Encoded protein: CASSQATGLYSPLHF.

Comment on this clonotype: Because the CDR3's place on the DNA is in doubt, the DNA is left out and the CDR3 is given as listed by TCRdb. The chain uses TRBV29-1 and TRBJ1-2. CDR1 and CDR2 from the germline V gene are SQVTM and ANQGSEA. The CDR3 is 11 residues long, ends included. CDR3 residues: CTAGNPYGCTF.

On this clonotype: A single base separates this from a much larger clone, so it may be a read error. CDR3 region: CASSFGVSLILTGSTIYF. The DNA of the CDR3 is TGTGCCAGCAGTTTTGGGGTCTCACTGATCCTTACTGGAAGCACCATATATTTT. The chain links TRBV12-3 or TRBV12-4 to TRBJ1-3; D is undetermined. The CDR3 is 18 residues long.

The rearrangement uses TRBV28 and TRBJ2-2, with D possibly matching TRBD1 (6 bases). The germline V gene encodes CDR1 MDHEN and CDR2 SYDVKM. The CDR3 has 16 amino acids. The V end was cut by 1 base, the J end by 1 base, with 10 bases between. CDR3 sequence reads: CASSLFATGNTGELFF. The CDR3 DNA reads TGTGCCAGCAGTTTATTTGCGACAGGGAACACCGGGGAGCTGTTTTTT.

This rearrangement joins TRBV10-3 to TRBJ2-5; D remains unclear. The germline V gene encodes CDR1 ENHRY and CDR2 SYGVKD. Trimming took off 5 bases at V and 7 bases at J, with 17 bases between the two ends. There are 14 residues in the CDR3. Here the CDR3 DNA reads TGTGCCATCAGTAACCCCCGAGAGGTGGGGACCCAGTACTTC. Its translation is CAISNPREVGTQYF.

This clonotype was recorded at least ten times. The CDR3 spells CASSWTGQGFYEQYF. CDR3 DNA sequence: TGTGCCAGCAGCTGGACTGGGCAGGGCTTCTACGAGCAGTACTTC. The chain joins TRBV13 to TRBJ2-7; either TRBD1 or TRBD2 may supply D (5 bases each). Germline values: CDR1 PRHDT, CDR2 FYEKMQ (reference sequence). The CDR3 runs to 15 residues. V lost 4 bases, J lost 3 bases, and 16 bases lay in between. Full variable domain (missing parts from reference TRBV13 and TRBJ2-7): AAGVIQSPRHLIKEKRETATLKCYPIPRHDTVYWYQQGPGQDPQFLISFYEKMQSDKGSIPDRFSAQQFSDYHSELNMSSLELGDSALYFCASSWTGQGFYEQYFGPGTRLTVT.

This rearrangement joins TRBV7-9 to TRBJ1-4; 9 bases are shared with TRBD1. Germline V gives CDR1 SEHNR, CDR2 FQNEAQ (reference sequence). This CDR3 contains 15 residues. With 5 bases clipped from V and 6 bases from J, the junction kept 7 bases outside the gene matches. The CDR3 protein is CASSRNTGGDEKLFF. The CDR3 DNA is TGTGCCAGCAGCCGAAACACAGGGGGCGATGAAAAACTGTTTTTT.

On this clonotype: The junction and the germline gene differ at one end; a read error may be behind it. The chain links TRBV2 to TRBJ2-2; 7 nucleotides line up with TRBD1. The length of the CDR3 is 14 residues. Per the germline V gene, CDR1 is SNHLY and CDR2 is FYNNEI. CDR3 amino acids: CASRGDSNTGELSW. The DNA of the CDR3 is TGTGCCAGCAGGGGGGACAGCAACACCGGGGAGCTGTCTTGG. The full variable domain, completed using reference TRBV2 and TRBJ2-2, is EPEVTQTPSHQVTQMGQEVILRCVPISNHLYFYWYRQILGQKVEFLVSFYNNEISEKSEIFDDQFSVERPDGSNFTLKIRSTKLEDSAMYFCASRGDSNTGELSWGEGSRLTVL.

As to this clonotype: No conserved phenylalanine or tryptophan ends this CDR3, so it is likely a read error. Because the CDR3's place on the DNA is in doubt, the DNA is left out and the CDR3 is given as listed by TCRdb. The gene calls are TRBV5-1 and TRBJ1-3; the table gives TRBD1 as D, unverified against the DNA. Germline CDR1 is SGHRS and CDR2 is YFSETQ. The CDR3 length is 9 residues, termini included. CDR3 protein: CASSLQGDT.

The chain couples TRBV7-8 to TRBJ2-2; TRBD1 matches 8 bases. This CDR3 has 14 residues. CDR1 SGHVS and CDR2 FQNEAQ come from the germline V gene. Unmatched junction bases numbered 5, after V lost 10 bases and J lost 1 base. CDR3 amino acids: CATWDRRNTGELFF. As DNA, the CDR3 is TGTGCCACCTGGGACAGGAGGAACACCGGGGAGCTGTTTTTT. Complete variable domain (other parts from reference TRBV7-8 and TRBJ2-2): GAGVSQSPRYKVAKRGQDVALRCDPISGHVSLFWYQQALGQGPEFLTYFQNEAQLDKSGLPSDRFFAERPEGSVSTLKIQRTQQEDSAVYLCATWDRRNTGELFFGEGSRLTVL.

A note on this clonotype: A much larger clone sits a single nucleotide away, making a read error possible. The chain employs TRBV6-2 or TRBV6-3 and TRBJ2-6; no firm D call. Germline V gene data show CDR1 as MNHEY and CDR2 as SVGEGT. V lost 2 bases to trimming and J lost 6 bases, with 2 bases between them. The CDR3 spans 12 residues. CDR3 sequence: CASSYPANVLTF. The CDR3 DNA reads TGTGCCAGCAGTTACCCGGCCAACGTCCTGACTTTC.

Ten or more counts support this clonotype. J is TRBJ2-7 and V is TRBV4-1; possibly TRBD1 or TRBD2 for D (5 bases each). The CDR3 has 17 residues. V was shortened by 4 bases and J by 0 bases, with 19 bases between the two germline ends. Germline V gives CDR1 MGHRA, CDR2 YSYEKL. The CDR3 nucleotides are TGCGCCAGCAGCCCCCTCCGGTTGGGACGGGGCTCCTACGAGCAGTACTTC. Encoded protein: CASSPLRLGRGSYEQYF.